One T cell receptor beta chain is described in this entry. The target antigen is unknown. The sample comes from a study of OX40 agonist ivuxolimab in advanced cancers. Study-level findings and limits: Among the least clonally expanded were partial responders at 0.1-3.0 mg/kg.

The table came from immunoSEQ multiplex PCR; TCRdb's copy has only in-frame clones and leaves some out. The sample shows about 78,000 clones, around 90% of them seen only once. Germline V CDR1 and CDR2: SQVTM, ANQGSEA. Germline trimming cut 2 bases from V and 6 bases from J; bases unmatched to any gene: 5. The CDR3 sequence is 14 residues long. Sequenced material: CD4+ or CD8+ T cells sorted from blood, taken in a trial of the OX40 agonist ivuxolimab. The chain links TRBV29-1 to TRBJ2-7, with 12 bases aligning to TRBD1. This clonotype was sampled from an adult with an advanced solid tumor such as melanoma, head and neck, liver or kidney cancer. CDR3 bases: TGCAGCGTTGAACCGGGACAGGGGGCTGGCGAGCAGTACTTC. This encodes CSVEPGQGAGEQYF.